Listed below are T cell receptor gamma chains from one sample, sequenced in a study of γδ T cells in repeated Plasmodium falciparum infection. TCRdb made new clone calls on the multiplex PCR reads using CATT. The sample carries 20,000 to 30,000 gamma-chain clones, 2.5% to 3.5% recorded once. The sequenced material came from gamma-delta T cells from blood. The receptors were gathered from a pool of human donors (malaria-infected and uninfected, not separated). Each CDR3 is given with its conserved first and last residue. Size is stated as how often the clone was seen (once, few, many) or a class if it is expanded.

cdr3_nt cdr3_aa j_call v_call clone_size
TGTGCCTTGTGGGAGGTGCTGGTTGAGAAACTCTTT CALWEVLVEKLF TRGJ1/TRGJ2 TRGV9 many
TGTGCCTTGTGGGGGGTTATTCGGCGAGAGTTGGGCAAAAAAATCAAGGTATTT CALWGVIRRELGKKIKVF TRGJP TRGV9 many
TGTGCCTTGTGGGAGGTCTGTGGGGGCAAGAAACTCTTT CALWEVCGGKKLF TRGJ1/TRGJ2 TRGV9 many
TGTGCCACCTGGGACAGGTACCTTTATTATAAGAAACTCTTT CATWDRYLYYKKLF TRGJ1/TRGJ2 TRGV3 many
TGTGCCACCTGGGATAAACAAGGATATAAGAAACTCTTT CATWDKQGYKKLF TRGJ1/TRGJ2 TRGV4 many
TGTGCCACCTGGGACAGGCTCCGCAATTATTATAAGAAACTCTTT CATWDRLRNYYKKLF TRGJ1/TRGJ2 TRGV5 many
TGTGCCTTGTGGGAGGTGGGTGAGAAACTCTTT CALWEVGEKLF TRGJ1/TRGJ2 TRGV9 many
TGTGCCACCTGGGATCACTACGCGGGTTATAAGAAACTCTTT CATWDHYAGYKKLF TRGJ1/TRGJ2 TRGV8 many
TGTGCCTTGTGGGAGGTGCCGGGGAAACTCTTT CALWEVPGKLF TRGJ1/TRGJ2 TRGV9 many
TGTGCCACCTGGGACAGGCAATATTATTATAAGAAACTCTTT CATWDRQYYYKKLF TRGJ1/TRGJ2 TRGV3 many
TGTGCCTTGTGGGAGCCAGGTTGTTATAAGAAACTCTTT CALWEPGCYKKLF TRGJ1/TRGJ2 TRGV9 many
TGTGCCACCTGGCTGGGTTATTATAAGAAACTCTTT CATWLGYYKKLF TRGJ1/TRGJ2 TRGV8 many
TGTGCCTTGTGGGAGGCCTCTCTCTATTATTATAAGAAACTCTTT CALWEASLYYYKKLF TRGJ1/TRGJ2 TRGV9 many
TGTGCCACCTGGGACGGATCTGCGAATTATTATAAGAAACTCTTT CATWDGSANYYKKLF TRGJ1/TRGJ2 TRGV2 many
TGTGCTACCTGGGACGGTCAAACTGGTTGGTTCAAGATATTT CATWDGQTGWFKIF TRGJP1 TRGV2 many
TGTGCCACCCGGGACACGATTTATTATAAGAAACTCTTT CATRDTIYYKKLF TRGJ1/TRGJ2 TRGV3 many
TGTGCCTTGTGGGAGGTGAAGGTAGTGTATAAGAAACTCTTT CALWEVKVVYKKLF TRGJ1/TRGJ2 TRGV9 many
TGTGCCACCTGGACAAGATTTTATTATAAGAAACTCTTT CATWTRFYYKKLF TRGJ1/TRGJ2 TRGV5 many
TGTGCCACCTGGGACGGCTATAAGAAACTCTTT CATWDGYKKLF TRGJ1/TRGJ2 TRGV2 many
TGTGCCTTGTGGGAGCCCATTCTGAATTATTATAAGAAACTCTTT CALWEPILNYYKKLF TRGJ1/TRGJ2 TRGV9 many
TGTGCCACCTGGGACAGGCTTCGGTGTTATAAGAAACTCTTT CATWDRLRCYKKLF TRGJ1/TRGJ2 TRGV5 many
TGTGCCACCTGGGTCCCTTATTATAAGAAACTCTTT CATWVPYYKKLF TRGJ1/TRGJ2 TRGV4 many
TGTGCCACCTGGGACGGTATTCGTTGTGATTGGATCAAGACGTTT CATWDGIRCDWIKTF TRGJP2 TRGV2 many
TGTGCCACCTGGGACGGGCACTATTATAAGAAACTCTTT CATWDGHYYKKLF TRGJ1/TRGJ2 TRGV2 many
TGTGCCACCTGGGACGGGAGGGTTAAGGATAAGAAACTCTTT CATWDGRVKDKKLF TRGJ1/TRGJ2 TRGV2 many
TGTGCCACCTGGGACACCGCTATTAATTATTATAAGAAACTCTTT CATWDTAINYYKKLF TRGJ1/TRGJ2 TRGV5 many
TGTGCCTTGTGGGTGATCACTGGTTGGTTCAAGATATTT CALWVITGWFKIF TRGJP1 TRGV9 many
TGTGCCACCTGGGACCGTGGTAGTGATTGGATCAAGACGTTT CATWDRGSDWIKTF TRGJP2 TRGV8 many
TGTGCCACCTGGGACAGGGGATATTATAAGAAACTCTTT CATWDRGYYKKLF TRGJ1/TRGJ2 TRGV3 many
TGTGCCTTGTGGGAGGTCTTTGATTATTATAAGAAACTCTTT CALWEVFDYYKKLF TRGJ1/TRGJ2 TRGV9 many
TGTGCCACCTGGGACGGGCCTCGGAATTATAAGAAACTCTTT CATWDGPRNYKKLF TRGJ1/TRGJ2 TRGV2 medium-sized
TGTGCCACCTGGGATGGGCCGTTTGAAGAGAAACTCTTT CATWDGPFEEKLF TRGJ1/TRGJ2 TRGV4 many
TGTGCCACCTGGGACTCGTGGAATTATTATAAGAAACTCTTT CATWDSWNYYKKLF TRGJ1/TRGJ2 TRGV2 medium-sized
TGTGCCTTGTGGGAGGAGAATTATTATAAGAAACTCTTT CALWEENYYKKLF TRGJ1/TRGJ2 TRGV9 medium-sized
TGTGCCACCTGGGACAGGCATGCTTATAAGAAACTCTTT CATWDRHAYKKLF TRGJ1/TRGJ2 TRGV3 many
TGTGCCACCTGGGACAGGCGAGTGGCCAGAAAGAAACTCTTT CATWDRRVARKKLF TRGJ1/TRGJ2 TRGV5 many
TGTGCCACCTGGGACGGAGATAAGAAACTCTTT CATWDGDKKLF TRGJ1/TRGJ2 TRGV2 many
TGTGCCTTGTGGGATGATTATTATAAGAAACTCTTT CALWDDYYKKLF TRGJ1/TRGJ2 TRGV9 medium-sized
TGTGCCACCTGGGATGGCGGTTATAAGAAACTCTTT CATWDGGYKKLF TRGJ1/TRGJ2 TRGV4 medium-sized
TGTGCCTTGTGGGAGGCAATCTATAGTAGTGATTGGATCAAGACGTTT CALWEAIYSSDWIKTF TRGJP2 TRGV9 many
TGTGCCACCTGGGATGGCTCTCGTGGGGGGTATTATAAGAAACTCTTT CATWDGSRGGYYKKLF TRGJ1/TRGJ2 TRGV4 many
TGTGCCACCTGGGACAGGCTCGGGGCGAAACTCTTT CATWDRLGAKLF TRGJ1/TRGJ2 TRGV3 many
TGTGCCACCTGGGACTGGAGTTATAAGAAACTCTTT CATWDWSYKKLF TRGJ1/TRGJ2 TRGV5 many
TGTGCCTTGTGGGAACCTTATAAGAAACTCTTT CALWEPYKKLF TRGJ1/TRGJ2 TRGV9 medium-sized
TGTGCCTTGTGGGCTATTATATCGACCACTGGTTGGTTCAAGATATTT CALWAIISTTGWFKIF TRGJP1 TRGV9 many
TGTGCCACCTGGGAGGGATATAAGAAACTCTTT CATWEGYKKLF TRGJ1/TRGJ2 TRGV8 medium-sized
TGTGCCACCTGGGACCCTCGGGGTCTATATTATAAGAAACTCTTT CATWDPRGLYYKKLF TRGJ1/TRGJ2 TRGV4 many
TGTGCCACCTGGGACGGGCACCCCTATTATAAGAAACTCTTT CATWDGHPYYKKLF TRGJ1/TRGJ2 TRGV2 many